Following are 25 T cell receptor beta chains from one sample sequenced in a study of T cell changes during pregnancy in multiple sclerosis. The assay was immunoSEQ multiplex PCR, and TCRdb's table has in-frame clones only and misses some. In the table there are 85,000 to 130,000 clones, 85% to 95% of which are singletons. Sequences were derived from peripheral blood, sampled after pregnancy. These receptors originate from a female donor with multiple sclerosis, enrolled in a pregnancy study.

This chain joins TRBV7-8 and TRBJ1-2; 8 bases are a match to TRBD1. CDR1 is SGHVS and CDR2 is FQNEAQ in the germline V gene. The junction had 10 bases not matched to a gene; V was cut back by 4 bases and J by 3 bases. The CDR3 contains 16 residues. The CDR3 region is CASSYPGQGRDYGYTF. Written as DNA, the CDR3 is TGTGCCAGCAGCTATCCTGGACAGGGAAGGGACTATGGCTACACCTTC.

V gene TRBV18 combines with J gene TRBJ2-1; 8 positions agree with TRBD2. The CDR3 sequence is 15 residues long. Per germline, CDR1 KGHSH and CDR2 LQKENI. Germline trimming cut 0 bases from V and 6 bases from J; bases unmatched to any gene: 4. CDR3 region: CASSPPGLGVNEQFF. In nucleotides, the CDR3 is TGTGCCAGCTCACCACCGGGACTAGGGGTCAATGAGCAGTTCTTC.

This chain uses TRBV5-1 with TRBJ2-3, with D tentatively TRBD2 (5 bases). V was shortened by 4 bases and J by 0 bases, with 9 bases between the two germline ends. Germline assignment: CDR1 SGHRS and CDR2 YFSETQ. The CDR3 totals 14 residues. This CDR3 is CASSAGQSTDTQYF. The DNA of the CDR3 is TGCGCCAGCAGCGCGGGTCAGAGCACAGATACGCAGTATTTT. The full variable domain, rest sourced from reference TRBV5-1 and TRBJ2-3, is KAGVTQTPRYLIKTRGQQVTLSCSPISGHRSVSWYQQTPGQGLQFLFEYFSETQRNKGNFPGRFSGRQFSNSRSEMNVSTLELGDSALYLCASSAGQSTDTQYFGPGTRLTVL.

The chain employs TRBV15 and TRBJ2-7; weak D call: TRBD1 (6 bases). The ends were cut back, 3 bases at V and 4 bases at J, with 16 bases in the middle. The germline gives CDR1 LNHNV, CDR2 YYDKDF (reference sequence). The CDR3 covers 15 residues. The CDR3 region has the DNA TGTGCCACCAGCAGTGCACCCAGGGGTGAGTACGAGCAGTACTTC. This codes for CATSSAPRGEYEQYF. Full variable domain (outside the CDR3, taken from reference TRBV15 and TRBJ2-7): DAMVIQNPRYQVTQFGKPVTLSCSQTLNHNVMYWYQQKSSQAPKLLFHYYDKDFNNEADTPDNFQSRRPNTSFCFLDIRSPGLGDTAMYLCATSSAPRGEYEQYFGPGTRLTVT.

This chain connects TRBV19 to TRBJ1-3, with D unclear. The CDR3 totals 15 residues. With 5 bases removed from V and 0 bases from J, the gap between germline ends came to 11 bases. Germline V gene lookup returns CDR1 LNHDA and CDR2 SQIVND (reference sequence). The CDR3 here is CASSPIGVSGNTIYF. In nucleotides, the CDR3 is TGTGCCAGTAGTCCGATCGGGGTCTCTGGAAACACCATATATTTT.

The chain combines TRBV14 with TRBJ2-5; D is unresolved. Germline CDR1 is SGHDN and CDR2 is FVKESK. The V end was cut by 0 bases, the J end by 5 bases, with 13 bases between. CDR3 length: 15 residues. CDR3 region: CASSQDLTAAETQYF. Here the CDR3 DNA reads TGTGCCAGCAGCCAAGATCTGACCGCAGCGGAGACCCAGTACTTC.

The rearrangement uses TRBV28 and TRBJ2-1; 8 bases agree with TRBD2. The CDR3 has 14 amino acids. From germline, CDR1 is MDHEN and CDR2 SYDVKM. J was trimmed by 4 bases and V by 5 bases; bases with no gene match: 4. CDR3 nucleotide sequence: TGTGCCAGCAGTAGGACGGGAGGGTACAATGAGCAGTTCTTC. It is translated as CASSRTGGYNEQFF.

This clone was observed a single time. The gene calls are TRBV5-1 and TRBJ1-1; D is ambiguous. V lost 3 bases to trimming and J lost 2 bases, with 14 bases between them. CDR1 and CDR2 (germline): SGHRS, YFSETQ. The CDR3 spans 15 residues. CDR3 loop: CASSWRTDYNTEAFF. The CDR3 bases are TGCGCCAGCAGCTGGAGGACGGACTATAACACTGAAGCTTTCTTT.

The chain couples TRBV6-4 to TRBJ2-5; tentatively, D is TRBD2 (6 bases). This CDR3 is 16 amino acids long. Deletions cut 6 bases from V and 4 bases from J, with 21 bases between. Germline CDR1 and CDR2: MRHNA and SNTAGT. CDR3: CASRAGLATLGETQYF. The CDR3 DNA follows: TGTGCCAGCAGGGCGGGGCTAGCGACTTTGGGAGAGACCCAGTACTTC.

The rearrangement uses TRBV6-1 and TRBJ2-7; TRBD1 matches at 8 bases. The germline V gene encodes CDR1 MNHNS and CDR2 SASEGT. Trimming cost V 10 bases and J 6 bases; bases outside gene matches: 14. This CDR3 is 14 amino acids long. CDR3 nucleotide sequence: TGTGCCACTCCTTCCGACAGGGGTTCACGCGAGCAGTACTTC. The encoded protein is CATPSDRGSREQYF.

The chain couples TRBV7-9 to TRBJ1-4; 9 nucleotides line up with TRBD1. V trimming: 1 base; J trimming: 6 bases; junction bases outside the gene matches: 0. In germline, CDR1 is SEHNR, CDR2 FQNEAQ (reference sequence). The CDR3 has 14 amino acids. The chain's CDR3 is CASSLGTGDEKLFF. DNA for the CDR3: TGTGCCAGCAGCTTAGGGACAGGGGATGAAAAACTGTTTTTT.

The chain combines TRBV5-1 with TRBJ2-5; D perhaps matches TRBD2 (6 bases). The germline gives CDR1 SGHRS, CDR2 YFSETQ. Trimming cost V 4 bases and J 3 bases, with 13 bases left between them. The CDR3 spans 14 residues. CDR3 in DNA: TGCGCCAGCAGCCCCCGCGGGGCCAAAGAGACCCAGTACTTC. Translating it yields CASSPRGAKETQYF.

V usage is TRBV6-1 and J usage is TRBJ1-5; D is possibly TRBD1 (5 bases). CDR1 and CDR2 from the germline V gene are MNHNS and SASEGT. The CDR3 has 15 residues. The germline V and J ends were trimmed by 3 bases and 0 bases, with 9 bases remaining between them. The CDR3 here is CASSEIGVSNQPQHF. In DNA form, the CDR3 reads TGTGCCAGCAGTGAGATAGGGGTTAGCAATCAGCCCCAGCATTTT.

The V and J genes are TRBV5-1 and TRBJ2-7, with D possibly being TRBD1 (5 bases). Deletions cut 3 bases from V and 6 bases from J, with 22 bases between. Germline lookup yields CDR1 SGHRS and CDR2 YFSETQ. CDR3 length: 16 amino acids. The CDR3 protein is CASSWGLGQGSGEQYF. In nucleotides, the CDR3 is TGCGCCAGCAGCTGGGGTCTAGGGCAGGGTTCAGGCGAGCAGTACTTC.

CDR3 sequence: CSVGGQGLNYGYTF. The CDR3 DNA reads TGCAGCGTTGGGGGACAGGGGCTCAACTATGGCTACACCTTC. The chain joins TRBV29-1 to TRBJ1-2, with TRBD1 matching over 10 bases. Germline values: CDR1 SQVTM, CDR2 ANQGSEA. CDR3 length: 14 residues. V lost 4 bases to trimming and J lost 2 bases; unmatched junction nucleotides: 4.

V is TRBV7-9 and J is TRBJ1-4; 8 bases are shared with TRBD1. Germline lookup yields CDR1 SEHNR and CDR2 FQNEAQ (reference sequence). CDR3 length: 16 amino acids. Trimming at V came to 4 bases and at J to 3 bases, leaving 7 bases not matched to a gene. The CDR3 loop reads CASSSTGVAPNEKLFF. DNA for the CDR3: TGTGCCAGCAGCTCGACAGGGGTAGCGCCTAATGAAAAACTGTTTTTT.

CDR3 DNA: TGTGCCTGGAGTGTTTCAGAAGACATTCAGTACTTC. Translating gives CAWSVSEDIQYF. This chain uses TRBV30 with TRBJ2-4, with D hard to call. CDR1 is GTSNPN, CDR2 SVGIG, per germline (reference sequence). V dropped 0 bases and J dropped 8 bases, with 8 bases sitting between them. The CDR3 totals 12 residues.

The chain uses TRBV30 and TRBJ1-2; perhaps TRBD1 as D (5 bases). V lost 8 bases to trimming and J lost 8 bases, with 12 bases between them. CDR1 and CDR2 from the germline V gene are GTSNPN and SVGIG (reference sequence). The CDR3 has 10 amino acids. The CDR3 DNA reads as TGTGCCGGGGACTGGGGAGGCTACACCTTC. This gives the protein CAGDWGGYTF. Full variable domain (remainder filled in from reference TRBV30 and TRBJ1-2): SQTIHQWPATLVQPVGSPLSLECTVEGTSNPNLYWYRQAAGRGLQLLFYSVGIGQISSEVPQNLSASRPQDRQFILSSKKLLLSDSGFYLCAGDWGGYTFGSGTRLTVV.

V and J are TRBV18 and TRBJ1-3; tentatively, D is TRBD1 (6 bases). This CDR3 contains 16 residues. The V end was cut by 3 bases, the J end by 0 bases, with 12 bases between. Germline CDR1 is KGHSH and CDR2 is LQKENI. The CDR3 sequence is CASSPSGASSGNTIYF. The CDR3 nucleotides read TGTGCCAGCTCACCGTCAGGGGCTAGCTCTGGAAACACCATATATTTT. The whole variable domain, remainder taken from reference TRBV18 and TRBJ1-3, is NAGVMQNPRHLVRRRGQEARLRCSPMKGHSHVYWYRQLPEEGLKFMVYLQKENIIDESGMPKERFSAEFPKEGPSILRIQQVVRGDSAAYFCASSPSGASSGNTIYFGEGSWLTVV.

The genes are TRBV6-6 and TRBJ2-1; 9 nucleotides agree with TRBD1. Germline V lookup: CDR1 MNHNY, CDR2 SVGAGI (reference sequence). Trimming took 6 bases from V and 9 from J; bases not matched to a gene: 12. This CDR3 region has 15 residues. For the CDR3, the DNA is TGTGCCAGCAGCCTAGGGGGGACAGGGATGGGTGAGCAGTTCTTC. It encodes CASSLGGTGMGEQFF.

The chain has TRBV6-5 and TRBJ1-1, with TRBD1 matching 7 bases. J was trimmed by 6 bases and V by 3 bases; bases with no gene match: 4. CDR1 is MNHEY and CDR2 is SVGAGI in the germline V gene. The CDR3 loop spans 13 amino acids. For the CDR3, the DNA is TGTGCCAGCAGTTATAGACAGGGTCCTGAAGCTTTCTTT. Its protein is CASSYRQGPEAFF.

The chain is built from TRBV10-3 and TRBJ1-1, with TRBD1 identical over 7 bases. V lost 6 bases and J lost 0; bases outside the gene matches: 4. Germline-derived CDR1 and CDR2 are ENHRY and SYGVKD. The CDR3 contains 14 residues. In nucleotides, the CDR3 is TGTGCCATCAGCAACAGGGGCATGAACACTGAAGCTTTCTTT. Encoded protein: CAISNRGMNTEAFF.

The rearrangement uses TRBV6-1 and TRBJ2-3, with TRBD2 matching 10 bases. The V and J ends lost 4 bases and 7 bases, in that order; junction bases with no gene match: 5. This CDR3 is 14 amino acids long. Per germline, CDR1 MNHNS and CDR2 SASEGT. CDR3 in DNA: TGTGCCAGCAGTGCAGCGGGAGGGCCATATACGCAGTATTTT. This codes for CASSAAGGPYTQYF.

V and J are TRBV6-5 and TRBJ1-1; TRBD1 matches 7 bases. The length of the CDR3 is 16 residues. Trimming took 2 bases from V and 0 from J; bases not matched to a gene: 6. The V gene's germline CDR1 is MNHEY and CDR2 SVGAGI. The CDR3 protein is CASSYGTVYMNTEAFF. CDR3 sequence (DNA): TGTGCCAGCAGTTACGGGACAGTCTACATGAACACTGAAGCTTTCTTT.

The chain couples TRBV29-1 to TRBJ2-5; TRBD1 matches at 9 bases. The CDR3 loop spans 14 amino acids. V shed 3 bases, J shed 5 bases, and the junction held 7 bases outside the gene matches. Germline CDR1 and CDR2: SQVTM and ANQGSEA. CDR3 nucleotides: TGCAGCGTTGATTTCACAGGGGGCGGCGAGACCCAGTACTTC. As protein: CSVDFTGGGETQYF.